These T cell receptor beta chains were read from a single sample in a study of blood T cell repertoires in COVID-19. Clones were sequenced by immunoSEQ multiplex PCR, and TCRdb holds only the in-frame ones, with some missing. The profile shows more than 100,000 clones, roughly 70% of them singletons. Sequencing was carried out using peripheral blood. All receptors come from a human donor with acute or convalescent COVID-19. The donor label of this sample is uncertain. CDR3s leave out the opening cysteine and the closing phenylalanine or tryptophan.

J	V	CDR3
TRBJ2-2	TRBV29-1	SVDSGGPGTGELF
TRBJ2-6	TRBV4-1	ASSHDPMTGQGISGANVLT
TRBJ2-7	TRBV5-1	ASSLGTGVGEQY
TRBJ2-3	TRBV3-1/TRBV3-2	ASSQLRGDTQY
TRBJ2-3	TRBV6-1	ASSDLAGGLTDTQY
TRBJ1-2	TRBV3-1/TRBV3-2	ASSSAEGLYGYT
TRBJ1-2	TRBV6-5	ASSYSAGGEGYT
TRBJ2-3	TRBV2	ASSVAGGNTQY
TRBJ2-1	TRBV3-1/TRBV3-2	ASRRSLSSYNEQF
TRBJ2-6	TRBV4-1	ASSQEWEASGSGANVLT
TRBJ1-2	TRBV6-2/TRBV6-3	ASSRDRSRGYT
TRBJ2-1	TRBV7-3	ASSSLDRGLNEQF
TRBJ2-4	TRBV5-1	ASSLDEGRGNLY
TRBJ1-2	TRBV6-2/TRBV6-3	ASSWDRRNYGYT
TRBJ1-4	TRBV7-9	ASSLGAGVNEKLF
TRBJ2-7	TRBV7-6	ASSIGTVYEQY
TRBJ1-5	TRBV6-1	ASSETWALDNQPQH
TRBJ1-5	TRBV6-5	ASRKDRAGNQPQH
TRBJ2-1	TRBV4-2	ASSQDGVEQF
TRBJ1-2	TRBV5-1	ASNDKPGVGARHT
TRBJ2-3	TRBV3-1/TRBV3-2	ASSSSSLDRGFTDTQY
TRBJ2-7	TRBV9	ASSVGVKGRGLLPPYEQY
TRBJ1-2	TRBV2	ASSENRGYT
TRBJ1-1	TRBV18	ASSANRGRTEAF
TRBJ2-2	TRBV11-2	AVRGPGVTGELF
TRBJ2-1	TRBV15	ATSRHRGNEQF
TRBJ1-1	TRBV6-5	ASSYGWANTEAF
TRBJ1-2	TRBV27	ASSTGGVRYGYT
TRBJ1-6	TRBV5-1	ASSRGVGEGNSPLH
TRBJ1-2	TRBV4-1	ASSHPTGSRANYGYT
TRBJ1-1	TRBV6-4	ASSAEQGGNAF
TRBJ1-5	TRBV21-1	ASSQRGGQPQH
TRBJ2-3	TRBV18	ASSPALTGVADTQY
TRBJ2-3	TRBV4-1	ASSQDNGRGADTQY
TRBJ1-6	TRBV6-7	VQGYNSPLH
TRBJ2-4	TRBV19	ASSTRQGIKNIQY